These T cell receptor beta chains were read from a single sample in a study of technical replicates of blood from a handful of donors. Profiling relied on immunoSEQ multiplex PCR, and the TCRdb table lists in-frame clones only, not all of them. The repertoire holds under 65,000 clones, 65% to 90% seen once, with 5.1% in the top ten. The sample was PBMCs. The origin of the receptors is a human donor in good health. Some clones in this sample may be carry-over from other donors' samples. Both conserved end residues are part of each CDR3. Each record gives: V gene, J gene, D gene, CDR3 length, clone size, CDR3 protein, CDR3 DNA. The D gene is left open where the match is weak. For some rows the clone size is stated as once, few or many, or as a class when expanded; others skip it.

TRBV29-1,TRBJ2-3,TRBD2,15,once,CSVGKTSGVEDTQYF,TGCAGCGTTGGAAAGACTAGCGGGGTCGAAGATACGCAGTATTTT
TRBV25-1,TRBJ1-5,TRBD1,13,NA,CASARGTDQPQHF,TGTGCCAGCGCCAGGGGGACGGATCAGCCCCAGCATTTT
TRBV6-1,TRBJ2-7,TRBD2,15,once,CASTINGLAMGEQYF,TGTGCCAGCACAATAAATGGACTAGCGATGGGCGAGCAGTACTTC
TRBV7-2,TRBJ2-5,NA,14,NA,CASSFIVDQETQYF,TGTGCCAGCAGCTTTATAGTGGACCAAGAGACCCAGTACTTC
TRBV14,TRBJ1-1,NA,14,few,CASSHPVPGAEAFF,TGTGCCAGCAGCCACCCAGTCCCGGGGGCTGAAGCTTTCTTT
TRBV18,TRBJ2-3,NA,14,NA,CASSPPAGTDTQYF,TGTGCCAGCTCACCACCGGCGGGCACAGATACGCAGTATTTT
TRBV9,TRBJ2-2,TRBD2,18,NA,CASSATSGSRVNTGELFF,TGTGCCAGCAGCGCGACTAGCGGGAGTCGGGTGAACACCGGGGAGCTGTTTTTT
TRBV6-6,TRBJ1-2,TRBD1,13,few,CASSGGQGGGYTF,TGTGCCAGCAGTGGGGGACAGGGCGGAGGCTACACCTTC
TRBV11-3,TRBJ2-5,NA,14,NA,CASSFRGSLETQYF,TGTGCCAGCAGCTTCAGGGGAAGTTTAGAGACCCAGTACTTC
TRBV7-8,TRBJ2-3,TRBD2,16,NA,CASSSPGGLENRAQYF,TGTGCCAGCAGCTCCCCGGGGGGACTAGAGAATCGTGCGCAGTATTTT
TRBV4-1,TRBJ2-3,NA,15,NA,CASSQVSGSTDTQYF,TGCGCCAGCAGCCAAGTTAGCGGCAGCACAGATACGCAGTATTTT
TRBV27,TRBJ1-2,NA,13,few,CASSLSRAYGYTF,TGTGCCAGCAGTTTATCGAGGGCCTATGGCTACACCTTC
TRBV4-2,TRBJ2-1,NA,14,NA,CASSQETRYNEQFF,TGTGCCAGCAGCCAAGAAACTAGGTACAATGAGCAGTTCTTC
TRBV9,TRBJ2-7,TRBD2,13,once,CASNQRGDYEQYF,TGTGCCAGCAACCAGCGGGGAGATTACGAGCAGTACTTC
TRBV13,TRBJ2-5,NA,12,NA,CASSLMQETQYF,TGTGCCAGCAGCTTAATGCAGGAGACCCAGTACTTC
TRBV5-6,TRBJ1-1,NA,15,NA,CASSFGLTVNTEAFF,TGTGCCAGCAGCTTCGGGTTAACGGTGAACACTGAAGCTTTCTTT
TRBV4-2,TRBJ1-2,NA,13,NA,CASSQTRDYGYTF,TGTGCCAGCAGCCAAACCCGGGACTATGGCTACACCTTC
TRBV9,TRBJ1-1,NA,14,NA,CASSVGSGNTEAFF,TGTGCCAGCAGCGTAGGGTCAGGGAACACTGAAGCTTTCTTT